These 28 T cell receptor beta chains share one sample of origin, sequenced in a study of blood T cell repertoires in COVID-19. Clones were sequenced by immunoSEQ multiplex PCR, and TCRdb holds only the in-frame ones, with some missing. The table includes about 160,000 clones, around 89% detected once. Sample: PBMCs or T cells enriched from blood (not recorded which). The receptors come from a woman between 50 and 59 years old who had recovered from COVID-19.

The chain recombines TRBV5-1 with TRBJ2-3; 9 positions match TRBD1. V lost 0 bases to trimming and J lost 6 bases; unmatched junction nucleotides: 5. Germline V gene lookup returns CDR1 SGHRS and CDR2 YFSETQ. The CDR3 loop spans 15 amino acids. The CDR3 spells CASSLERTGVDTQYF. The CDR3, as DNA: TGCGCCAGCAGCTTGGAGCGGACAGGGGTGGATACGCAGTATTTT.

The V and J genes are TRBV6-5 and TRBJ2-3; 7 nucleotides line up with TRBD2. CDR1 and CDR2 (germline): MNHEY, SVGAGI. The junction had 5 bases not matched to a gene; V was cut back by 6 bases and J by 2 bases. This CDR3 is built from 14 residues. The CDR3, as DNA: TGTGCCAGCAGACCCGGACTAGACACAGATACGCAGTATTTT. It encodes CASRPGLDTDTQYF.

The V gene is TRBV11-3, the J gene TRBJ1-2; D uncertain. This CDR3 has 16 residues. The V and J ends lost 0 bases and 7 bases respectively, with 18 bases between them. CDR1 and CDR2 (germline): SGHNT, YENEEA. Written as DNA, the CDR3 is TGTGCCAGCAGCTTAGACTCGTGGGAGGGTATCAGTGGCTACACCTTC. Amino acids: CASSLDSWEGISGYTF. Full variable domain (rest looked up from reference TRBV11-3 and TRBJ1-2): EAGVVQSPRYKIIEKKQPVAFWCNPISGHNTLYWYLQNLGQGPELLIRYENEEAVDDSQLPKDRFSAERLKGVDSTLKIQPAELGDSAVYLCASSLDSWEGISGYTFGSGTRLTVV.

The chain links TRBV12-5 to TRBJ2-2; 7 bases agree with TRBD2. J was trimmed by 7 bases and V by 6 bases; bases with no gene match: 17. The CDR3 extends over 17 amino acids. Germline lookup yields CDR1 LGHNT and CDR2 FRNRAP. The DNA for the CDR3 is TGTGCTAGTGGCCCCCCGGGGAGGGGATCGATCGGCGGGGAGCTGTTTTTT. This codes for CASGPPGRGSIGGELFF.

The CDR3 loop reads CAWSIRRTEAFF. In DNA form, the CDR3 reads TGTGCCTGGAGTATTAGGAGGACTGAAGCTTTCTTT. This chain links TRBV30 with TRBJ1-1, with no clear D. CDR3 length: 12 residues. CDR1 and CDR2 (germline): GTSNPN, SVGIG (reference sequence). Trimming cost V 2 bases and J 5 bases, with 9 bases left between them. The full variable domain, with the rest looked up from reference TRBV30 and TRBJ1-1, is SQTIHQWPATLVQPVGSPLSLECTVEGTSNPNLYWYRQAAGRGLQLLFYSVGIGQISSEVPQNLSASRPQDRQFILSSKKLLLSDSGFYLCAWSIRRTEAFFGQGTRLTVV.

The genes are TRBV2 and TRBJ1-1, with D maybe TRBD1 (5 bases). The V end lost 1 base, the J end lost 6 bases, and 21 bases lay between the germline ends. CDR3 size: 17 residues. CDR1 and CDR2 from the germline V gene are SNHLY and FYNNEI. The CDR3 bases are TGTGCCAGCAGTGAAGAGGCAGGGTGGACATCCAGGTCTGAAGCTTTCTTT. Amino acid sequence: CASSEEAGWTSRSEAFF.

J is TRBJ1-3 and V is TRBV11-2; D uncertain. Germline V gene sequence: CDR1 SGHAT, CDR2 FQNNGV. V lost 5 bases, J lost 9 bases, and 20 bases lay in between. The CDR3 is 15 residues long. The CDR3 region is CASSPRAPLAGTIYF. CDR3 in DNA: TGTGCCAGCAGCCCTCGGGCCCCTCTAGCTGGCACCATATATTTT.

The CDR3 DNA reads as TGCGCCAGCAGCCTGAGCAGTGCCGGGGGGGCCGGGGAGACCCAGTACTTC. This gives the protein CASSLSSAGGAGETQYF. The chain recombines TRBV4-1 with TRBJ2-5; 8 bases agree with TRBD2. The V segment lost 4 bases and the J segment 5 bases; nucleotides outside the gene matches: 15. Germline V gene data show CDR1 as MGHRA and CDR2 as YSYEKL. The CDR3 spans 17 residues.

The chain joins TRBV6-2 or TRBV6-3 to TRBJ1-1, with D maybe TRBD1 (5 bases). Trimming pared 6 bases from V and 8 bases from J, leaving 19 bases between. The germline V gene encodes CDR1 MNHEY and CDR2 SVGEGT. The CDR3 contains 14 residues. The CDR3 loop is CASSPIGQGGEAFF. CDR3 sequence (DNA): TGTGCCAGCAGCCCGATCGGGCAGGGAGGGGAAGCTTTCTTT.

V usage is TRBV6-5 and J usage is TRBJ1-5, with D possibly being TRBD1 (5 bases). CDR1 and CDR2 from the germline V gene are MNHEY and SVGAGI. This CDR3 contains 15 residues. The V end was cut by 3 bases, the J end by 1 base, with 10 bases between. The chain's CDR3 is CASSYSQGSNQPQHF. CDR3 nucleotide sequence: TGTGCCAGCAGTTATTCCCAGGGAAGCAATCAGCCCCAGCATTTT.

The V and J genes are TRBV7-2 and TRBJ1-5; the D is unclear. V lost 4 bases, J lost 5 bases, and 15 bases lay in between. Germline V gives CDR1 SGHTA, CDR2 FQGNSA. The CDR3 sequence is 15 residues long. The CDR3 coding sequence is TGTGCCAGCAGCTCCACCGTGGGCGTATATCAGCCCCAGCATTTT. Translated, it gives CASSSTVGVYQPQHF.

The gene calls are TRBV30 and TRBJ1-2; D might be TRBD1 (5 bases). V lost 5 bases, J lost 8 bases, and 9 bases lay in between. The length of the CDR3 is 10 residues. From germline, CDR1 is GTSNPN and CDR2 SVGIG (reference sequence). The CDR3 DNA follows: TGTGCCTGGTCACAGGTCGGCTACACCTTC. This sequence encodes CAWSQVGYTF.

The rearrangement uses TRBV5-1 and TRBJ2-3, with D uncertain. This CDR3 is built from 15 residues. Trimming took 4 bases from V and 0 from J, leaving 12 bases between them. Germline V gene lookup returns CDR1 SGHRS and CDR2 YFSETQ. CDR3 protein: CASSPVGSSTDTQYF. In DNA, the CDR3 is TGCGCCAGCAGCCCGGTCGGTTCTAGCACAGATACGCAGTATTTT. The whole variable domain, filled in from reference TRBV5-1 and TRBJ2-3, reads KAGVTQTPRYLIKTRGQQVTLSCSPISGHRSVSWYQQTPGQGLQFLFEYFSETQRNKGNFPGRFSGRQFSNSRSEMNVSTLELGDSALYLCASSPVGSSTDTQYFGPGTRLTVL.

The chain combines TRBV5-5 with TRBJ2-3; D is possibly TRBD1 (7 bases). Per the germline V gene, CDR1 is SGHKS and CDR2 is YYEKEE (reference sequence). CDR3 size: 15 residues. V dropped 5 bases and J dropped 2 bases, with 15 bases sitting between them. CDR3 nucleotides: TGTGCCAGCAGTCCTGCAGGGGGGAACACAGATACGCAGTATTTT. This gives the protein CASSPAGGNTDTQYF.

The chain employs TRBV27 and TRBJ2-7; 7 nucleotides match TRBD1. The CDR3 length is 17 residues. V shed 5 bases, J shed 3 bases, and the junction held 16 bases outside the gene matches. Germline assignment: CDR1 MNHEY and CDR2 SMNVEV (reference sequence). CDR3 in amino acids: CASSTRDRPHTYYEQYF. As DNA, the CDR3 is TGTGCCAGCAGTACGAGGGACAGACCCCACACTTACTACGAGCAGTACTTC.

The gene calls are TRBV21-1 and TRBJ2-7; the table's D call TRBD2 went unverified against the DNA. TRBV21-1 is tagged as a pseudogene. The CDR3 has 14 amino acids. The CDR3 coding sequence is TGTGCCAGCAGCAAAGGGCCCGGGGTGTGCGAGCAGTACTTC. Its protein is CASSKGPGVCEQYF.

The V and J genes are TRBV12-3 or TRBV12-4 and TRBJ2-3, with D possibly being TRBD2 (5 bases). V was shortened by 0 bases and J by 5 bases, with 6 bases between the two germline ends. CDR3 length: 13 residues. The chain's CDR3 is CASSLARVDTQYF. The DNA of the CDR3 is TGTGCCAGCAGTTTAGCGCGGGTAGATACGCAGTATTTT.

This chain connects TRBV5-1 to TRBJ2-5, with 9 nucleotides matching TRBD2. The trim removed 1 base at V and 2 bases at J, leaving 9 bases unmatched. CDR1 is SGHRS and CDR2 is YFSETQ in the germline V gene. The CDR3 has 17 amino acids. CDR3 sequence reads: CASSLFGGGAGQETQYF. The CDR3 nucleotides are TGCGCCAGCAGCTTGTTTGGCGGGGGGGCCGGTCAAGAGACCCAGTACTTC.

This clone was counted only a few times. V usage is TRBV7-9 and J usage is TRBJ2-5; D is perhaps TRBD2 (6 bases). The CDR3 is 14 residues long. Trimming pared 2 bases from V and 2 bases from J, leaving 9 bases between. Looked up from germline, CDR1 is SEHNR and CDR2 is FQNEAQ (reference sequence). The CDR3 is CASSLLAGQETQYF. CDR3 in DNA: TGTGCCAGCAGCTTATTGGCGGGGCAAGAGACCCAGTACTTC.

The gene calls are TRBV28 and TRBJ1-2; 9 nucleotides match TRBD1. The CDR3 extends over 13 amino acids. The J segment lost 4 bases and the V segment lost 4 bases, leaving 1 base of the junction unmatched. Germline CDR1 and CDR2: MDHEN and SYDVKM. Written as DNA, the CDR3 is TGTGCCAGCAGTTCGACAGGGGGCTATGGCTACACCTTC. This encodes CASSSTGGYGYTF.

The CDR3 reads CASSLGPGNTEAFF. The CDR3 DNA reads TGCGCCAGCAGCTTGGGGCCAGGAAACACTGAAGCTTTCTTT. The V and J genes are TRBV5-1 and TRBJ1-1; D call uncertain. The CDR3 extends over 14 amino acids. Looked up from germline, CDR1 is SGHRS and CDR2 is YFSETQ. V lost 0 bases, J lost 2 bases, and 8 bases lay in between.

This clone was counted between two and nine times. The V gene is TRBV6-2 or TRBV6-3, the J gene TRBJ1-1, with 8 bases identical to TRBD1. In germline, CDR1 is MNHEY, CDR2 SVGEGT. The CDR3 length is 13 residues. The J segment lost 4 bases and the V segment lost 4 bases, leaving 2 bases of the junction unmatched. CDR3 sequence: CASSFTGGTEAFF. The CDR3 DNA reads TGTGCCAGCAGTTTTACAGGGGGCACTGAAGCTTTCTTT.

This sequence joins TRBV3-1 (or the pseudogene TRBV3-2) and TRBJ2-3, with 10 bases identical to TRBD1. Germline CDR1 reads LGHDT; CDR2 reads YNNKEL (reference sequence). V dropped 5 bases and J dropped 3; count of bases not matched to a gene: 8. This CDR3 region has 16 residues. Written as DNA, the CDR3 is TGTGCCAGCAGCGAAAGTGAGGACAGGGGGACAGATACGCAGTATTTT. Amino acid sequence: CASSESEDRGTDTQYF.

The chain links TRBV5-4 to TRBJ2-3; a possible D gene is TRBD1 (5 bases). The CDR3 has 13 residues. Germline lookup yields CDR1 SGHNT and CDR2 YYREEE (reference sequence). With 0 bases removed from V and 7 bases from J, the gap between germline ends came to 9 bases. The CDR3 region has the DNA TGTGCCAGCAGCTTGGACCAGGGTAATACGCAGTATTTT. Protein product: CASSLDQGNTQYF.

The chain recombines TRBV6-5 with TRBJ2-1; TRBD1 agrees at 10 bases. Germline values: CDR1 MNHEY, CDR2 SVGAGI. V dropped 2 bases and J dropped 7; count of bases not matched to a gene: 5. This CDR3 has 15 amino acids. This CDR3 is CASSYGTGVLNEQFF. In DNA form, the CDR3 reads TGTGCCAGCAGTTACGGGACAGGGGTTCTGAATGAGCAGTTCTTC.

The chain recombines TRBV9 with TRBJ1-6; the D gene is possibly TRBD1 (6 bases). Looked up from germline, CDR1 is SGDLS and CDR2 is YYNGEE. The CDR3 loop spans 14 amino acids. V gave up 6 bases and J gave up 7 bases, with 14 bases separating them. The CDR3 region has the DNA TGTGCCAGCAACCCAGGGGAGGGGAATTCACCCCTCCACTTT. It yields the protein CASNPGEGNSPLHF.

This clone was detected a few times. V and J are TRBV7-6 and TRBJ1-5, with 8 bases matching TRBD1. The CDR3 loop spans 16 amino acids. Unmatched junction bases numbered 8, after V lost 1 base and J lost 6 bases. Germline loops: CDR1 SGHVS, CDR2 FNYEAQ. The CDR3, as DNA: TGTGCCAGCAGCTTAGGGGCAGGGGGCTTCGTTCAGCCCCAGCATTTT. Translation gives CASSLGAGGFVQPQHF.

The chain has TRBV6-1 and TRBJ2-2; D might be TRBD1 (5 bases). In germline, CDR1 is MNHNS, CDR2 SASEGT. The CDR3 runs to 15 residues. Trimming shortened V by 2 bases and J by 4 bases, and 11 bases separated the two germline ends. The CDR3 bases are TGTGCCAGCAGTGAACGGGCAGGGTTCACCGGGGAGCTGTTTTTT. Amino acid sequence: CASSERAGFTGELFF.